The following is a T cell receptor beta chain sequence with its context. This sample is part of a study of Ad26.COV2.S vaccination and SARS-CoV-2 variants. Assay used: immunoSEQ multiplex PCR; TCRdb lists only in-frame clones, some missing. There are hundreds of thousands of clones in the sample; roughly 89% occur only once, and approximately 2.5% lies in the top ten. Treatment indicated: roughly 20 received Ad26.COV2.S at low or high dose, single or two shots; 5 received placebo; per-sample allocation not given. The samples were gathered on day 63 after the first injection of vaccine or placebo. Germline CDR1 reads PRHDT; CDR2 reads FYEKMQ (reference sequence). There are 15 residues in the CDR3. V lost 2 bases, J lost 0 bases, and 8 bases lay in between.

This receptor was obtained from a person between 18 and 60 years old who received the Ad26.COV2.S COVID-19 vaccine or a placebo. The material sequenced was peripheral blood, taken in a trial of Ad26.COV2.S vaccine versus placebo. The J gene is TRBJ1-3, the V gene TRBV13; the D is unclear. For the CDR3, the DNA is TGTGCCAGCAGCTTATTGAAACACTCTGGAAACACCATATATTTT. Protein: CASSLLKHSGNTIYF.